This entry is about one T cell receptor (beta chain). These data originate in a study of blood T cell repertoires in COVID-19. About the study: From the United States, Italy and Spain came samples of acute and convalescent COVID-19. The cDNA or gDNA used as material had been derived from T cells, B-cell-depleted T cells, or PBMCs.

CDR1 is SEHNR and CDR2 is FQNEAQ in the germline V gene (reference sequence). J was trimmed by 7 bases and V by 7 bases; bases with no gene match: 12. This CDR3 has 14 residues. Repertoires were generated with immunoSEQ multiplex PCR, while TCRdb's copy carries only in-frame clones and drops some. The profile shows hundreds of thousands of clones, 86% of them singletons. It was during active infection that Seattle patients were enrolled and then longitudinally followed. This receptor was taken from a woman aged 55-70 years with COVID-19, enrolled during active disease. Sequenced: peripheral blood. The chain combines TRBV7-9 with TRBJ1-2; 7 bases agree with TRBD1. DNA for the CDR3: TGTGCCAGCACATTTCAAACAGGGGTCTCTGGCTACACCTTC. Protein product: CASTFQTGVSGYTF.